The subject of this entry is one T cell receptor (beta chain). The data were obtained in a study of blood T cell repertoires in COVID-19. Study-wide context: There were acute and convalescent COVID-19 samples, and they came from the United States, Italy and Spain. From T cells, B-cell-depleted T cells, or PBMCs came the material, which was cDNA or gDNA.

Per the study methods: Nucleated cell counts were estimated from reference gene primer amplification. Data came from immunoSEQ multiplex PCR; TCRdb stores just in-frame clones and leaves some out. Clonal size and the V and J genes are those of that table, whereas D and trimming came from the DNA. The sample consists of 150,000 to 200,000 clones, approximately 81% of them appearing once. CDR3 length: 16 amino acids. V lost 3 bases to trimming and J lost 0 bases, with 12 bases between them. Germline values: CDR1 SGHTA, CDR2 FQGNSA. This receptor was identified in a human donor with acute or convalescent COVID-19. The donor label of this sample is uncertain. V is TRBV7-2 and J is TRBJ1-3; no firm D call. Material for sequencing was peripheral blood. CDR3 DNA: TGTGCCAGCAGCTTGGGCCAGCCTTCCTCTGGAAACACCATATATTTT. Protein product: CASSLGQPSSGNTIYF.